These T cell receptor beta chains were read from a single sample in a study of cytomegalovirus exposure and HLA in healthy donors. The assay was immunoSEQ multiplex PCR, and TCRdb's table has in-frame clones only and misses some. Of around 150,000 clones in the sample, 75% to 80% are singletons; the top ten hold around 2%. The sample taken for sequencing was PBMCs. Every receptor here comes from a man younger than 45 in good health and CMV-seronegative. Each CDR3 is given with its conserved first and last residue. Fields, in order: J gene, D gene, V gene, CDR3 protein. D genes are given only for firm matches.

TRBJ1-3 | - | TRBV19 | CASHRDRGNTIYF
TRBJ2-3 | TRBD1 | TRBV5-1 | CASSLGDRGLRTDTQYF
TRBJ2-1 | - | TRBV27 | CASSFSGIDEQFF
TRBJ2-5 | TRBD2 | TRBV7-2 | CASSLGLGSTETQYF
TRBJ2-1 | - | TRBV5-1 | CASSLGGSGYNEQFF
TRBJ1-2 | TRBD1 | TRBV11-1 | CASSLTPQGAGFYGYTF
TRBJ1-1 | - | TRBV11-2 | CASTPGGAEAFF
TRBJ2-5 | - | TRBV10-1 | CASTFWTQYF
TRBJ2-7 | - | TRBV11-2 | CASSPVMGPSYEQYF
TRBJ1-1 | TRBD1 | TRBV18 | CASSDQGDTEAFF
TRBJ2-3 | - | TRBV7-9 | CASSLGQLSTDTQYF
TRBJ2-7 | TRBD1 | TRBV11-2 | CASSPGTGGYEQYF
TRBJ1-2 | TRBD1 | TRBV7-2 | CASSLDRGWDYGYTF
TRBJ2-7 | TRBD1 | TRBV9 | CASSVGGTGGVLGEQYF
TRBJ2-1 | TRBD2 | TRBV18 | CASSPGLAGQSSYNEQFF
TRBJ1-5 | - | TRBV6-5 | CASSLHHSNQPQHF
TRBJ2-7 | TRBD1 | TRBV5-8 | CASRGLPGQGPHEQYF
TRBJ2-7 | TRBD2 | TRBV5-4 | CASSLPSGSYEQYF
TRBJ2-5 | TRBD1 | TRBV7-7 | CASSLGQGKTQYF
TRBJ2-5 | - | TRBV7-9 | CASSLELGEETQYF
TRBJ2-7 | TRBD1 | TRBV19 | CASSTGGYYEQYF
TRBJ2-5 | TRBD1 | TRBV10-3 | CAISRDRVGQETQYF
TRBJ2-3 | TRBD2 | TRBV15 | CATSRDEFGRESGTDTQYF
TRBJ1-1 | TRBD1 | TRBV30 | CAWSGGTGGAFF
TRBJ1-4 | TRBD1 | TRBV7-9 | CASSSGQGIEATNEKLFF
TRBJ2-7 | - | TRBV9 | CASSVASDSMGEQYF
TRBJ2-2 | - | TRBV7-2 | CASSLVRESANTGELFF
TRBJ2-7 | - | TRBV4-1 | CASSQELHLRQYF
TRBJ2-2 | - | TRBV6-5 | CASRASDNTGELFF
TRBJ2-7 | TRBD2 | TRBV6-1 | CASSWGLAGSYEQYF